Listed below are T cell receptor beta chains from one sample, sequenced in a study of OX40 agonist ivuxolimab in advanced cancers. The table came from immunoSEQ multiplex PCR; TCRdb's copy has only in-frame clones and leaves some out. The sample has about 30,000 clones, around nine tenths seen once. The source material was CD4+ or CD8+ T cells sorted from blood, sampled in a trial of the OX40 agonist ivuxolimab. These receptors were collected from an adult with an advanced solid tumor such as melanoma, head and neck, liver or kidney cancer. The conserved cysteine and the conserved F or W are not part of the CDR3 here.

V gene	J gene	CDR3 protein
TRBV14	TRBJ2-7	ASSQDMAGGARTYEQY
TRBV19	TRBJ1-1	ASSMGYTEAF
TRBV6-1	TRBJ2-5	ASSEVVASQETQY
TRBV27	TRBJ1-1	ASRIQGSNTEAF
TRBV9	TRBJ2-2	ASSVAATGELF
TRBV30	TRBJ1-1	AWTQPRDRVPNTEAF
TRBV28	TRBJ2-5	ASRLGDRIQETQY
TRBV27	TRBJ2-1	ASSLLPPNEQF
TRBV19	TRBJ2-7	ASSLRGSAYEQY
TRBV5-5	TRBJ1-5	ASSSGTGGVPSNQPQH
TRBV9	TRBJ2-7	ASSSPTGGEQY